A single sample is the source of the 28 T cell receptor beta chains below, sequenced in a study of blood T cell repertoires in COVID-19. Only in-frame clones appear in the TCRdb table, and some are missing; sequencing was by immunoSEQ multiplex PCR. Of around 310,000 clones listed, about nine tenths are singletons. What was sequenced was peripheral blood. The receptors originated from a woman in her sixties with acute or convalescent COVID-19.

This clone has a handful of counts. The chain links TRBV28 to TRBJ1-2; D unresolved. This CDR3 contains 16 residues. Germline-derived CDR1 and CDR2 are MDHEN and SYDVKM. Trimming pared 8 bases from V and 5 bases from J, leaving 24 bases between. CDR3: CASLGGTSEYLYGYTF. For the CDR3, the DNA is TGTGCCAGCTTGGGTGGTACCTCGGAGTACCTATATGGCTACACCTTC.

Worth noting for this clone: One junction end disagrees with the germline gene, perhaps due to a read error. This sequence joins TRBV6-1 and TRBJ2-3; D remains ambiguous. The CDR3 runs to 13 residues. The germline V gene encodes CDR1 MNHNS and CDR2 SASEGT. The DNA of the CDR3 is TGTGCCAGCAGGGAAGGAGAGGTAGATACGCAGTATTTT. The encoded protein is CASREGEVDTQYF.

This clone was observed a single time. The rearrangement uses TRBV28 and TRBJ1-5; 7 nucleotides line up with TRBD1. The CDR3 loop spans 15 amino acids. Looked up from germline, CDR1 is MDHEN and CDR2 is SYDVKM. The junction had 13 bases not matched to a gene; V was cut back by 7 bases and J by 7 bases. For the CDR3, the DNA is TGTGCCAGCAATCCTGTAGGGGACAGACGACAGCCCCAGCATTTT. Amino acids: CASNPVGDRRQPQHF.

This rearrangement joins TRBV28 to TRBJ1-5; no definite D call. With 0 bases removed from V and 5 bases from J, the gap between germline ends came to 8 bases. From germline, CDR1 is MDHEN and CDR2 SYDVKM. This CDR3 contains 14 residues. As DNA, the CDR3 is TGTGCCAGCAGTTTATGGCAGGAACATCAGCCCCAGCATTTT. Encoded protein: CASSLWQEHQPQHF.

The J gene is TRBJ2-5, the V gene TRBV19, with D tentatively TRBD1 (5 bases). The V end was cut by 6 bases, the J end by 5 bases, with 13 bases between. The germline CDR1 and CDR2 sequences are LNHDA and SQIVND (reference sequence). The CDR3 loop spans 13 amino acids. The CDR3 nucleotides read TGTGCCAGTAGGAACCCCCCAGGGGAGACCCAGTACTTC. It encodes CASRNPPGETQYF.

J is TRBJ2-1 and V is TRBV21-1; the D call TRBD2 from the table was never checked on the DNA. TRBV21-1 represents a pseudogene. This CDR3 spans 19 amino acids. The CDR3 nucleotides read TGTGCCAGCAGCAAAATCCCCCGGGGGTCAGCGTGCCTGGAAATGAGCAAGTTCTTC. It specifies CASSKIPRGSACLEMSKFF.

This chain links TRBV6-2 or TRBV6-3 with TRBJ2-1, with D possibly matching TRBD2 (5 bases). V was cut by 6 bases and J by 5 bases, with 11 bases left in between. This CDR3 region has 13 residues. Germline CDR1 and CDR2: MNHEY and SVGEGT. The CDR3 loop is CASSPRRDNEQFF. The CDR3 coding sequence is TGTGCCAGCAGCCCCAGGCGGGACAATGAGCAGTTCTTC.

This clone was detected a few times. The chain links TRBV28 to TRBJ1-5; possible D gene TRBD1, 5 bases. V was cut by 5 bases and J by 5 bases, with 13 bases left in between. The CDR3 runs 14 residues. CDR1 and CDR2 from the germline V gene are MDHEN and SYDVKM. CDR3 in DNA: TGTGCCAGCAGTCGACTTCAGGGATATCAGCCCCAGCATTTT. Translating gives CASSRLQGYQPQHF.

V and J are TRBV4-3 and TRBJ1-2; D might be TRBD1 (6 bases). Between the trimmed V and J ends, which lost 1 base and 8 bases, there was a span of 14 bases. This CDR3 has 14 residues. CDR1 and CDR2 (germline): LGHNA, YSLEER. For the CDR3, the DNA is TGCGCCAGCAGCCAAGCGGTCAGGGGTTTAGGCTACACCTTC. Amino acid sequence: CASSQAVRGLGYTF.

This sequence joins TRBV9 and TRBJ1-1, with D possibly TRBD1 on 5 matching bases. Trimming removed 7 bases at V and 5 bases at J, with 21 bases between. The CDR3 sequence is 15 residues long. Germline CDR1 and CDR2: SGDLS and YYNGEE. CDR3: CASGNMEGWSTEAFF. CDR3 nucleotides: TGTGCCAGCGGGAATATGGAGGGGTGGAGTACTGAAGCTTTCTTT.

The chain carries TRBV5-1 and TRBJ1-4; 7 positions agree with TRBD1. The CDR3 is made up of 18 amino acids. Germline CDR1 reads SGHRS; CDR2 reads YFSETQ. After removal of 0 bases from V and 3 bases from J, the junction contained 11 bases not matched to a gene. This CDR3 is CASSLAPGRGAANEKLFF. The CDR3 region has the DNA TGCGCCAGCAGCTTGGCCCCGGGCAGGGGGGCAGCTAATGAAAAACTGTTTTTT.

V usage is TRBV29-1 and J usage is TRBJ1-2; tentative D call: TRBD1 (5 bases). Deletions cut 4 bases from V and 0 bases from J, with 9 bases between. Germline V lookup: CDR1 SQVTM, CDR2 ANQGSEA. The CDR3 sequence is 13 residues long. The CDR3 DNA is TGCAGCGTTGGGGGGGACCCTAACTATGGCTACACCTTC. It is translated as CSVGGDPNYGYTF.

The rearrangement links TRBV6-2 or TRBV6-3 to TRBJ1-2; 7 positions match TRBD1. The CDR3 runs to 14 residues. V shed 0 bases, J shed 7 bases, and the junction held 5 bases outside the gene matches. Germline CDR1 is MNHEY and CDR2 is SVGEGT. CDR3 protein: CASSYSTGSFGYTF. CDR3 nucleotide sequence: TGTGCCAGCAGTTACTCGACAGGGAGTTTTGGCTACACCTTC.

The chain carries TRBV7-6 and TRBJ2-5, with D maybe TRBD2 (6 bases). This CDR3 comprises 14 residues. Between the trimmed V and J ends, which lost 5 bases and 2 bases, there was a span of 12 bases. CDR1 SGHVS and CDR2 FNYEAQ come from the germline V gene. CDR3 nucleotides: TGTGCCAGCAGCAACTGGGAGGCTCAAGAGACCCAGTACTTC. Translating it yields CASSNWEAQETQYF.

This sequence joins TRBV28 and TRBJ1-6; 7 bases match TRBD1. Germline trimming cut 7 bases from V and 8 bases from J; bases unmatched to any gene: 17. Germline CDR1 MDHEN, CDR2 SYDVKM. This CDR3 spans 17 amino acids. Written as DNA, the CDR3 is TGTGCCAGCACCCGGCTGGAGGTAGGGGGCGCAGATTCACCCCTCCACTTT. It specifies CASTRLEVGGADSPLHF. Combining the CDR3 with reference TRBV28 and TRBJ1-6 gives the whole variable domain DVKVTQSSRYLVKRTGEKVFLECVQDMDHENMFWYRQDPGLGLRLIYFSYDVKMKEKGDIPEGYSVSREKKERFSLILESASTNQTSMYLCASTRLEVGGADSPLHFGNGTRLTVT.

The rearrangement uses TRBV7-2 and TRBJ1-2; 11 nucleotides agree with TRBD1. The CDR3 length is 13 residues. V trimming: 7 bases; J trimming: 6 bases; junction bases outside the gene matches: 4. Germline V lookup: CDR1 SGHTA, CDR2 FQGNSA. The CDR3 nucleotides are TGTGCCAGCACCTTGGACAGGGGGCATGGCTACACCTTC. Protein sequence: CASTLDRGHGYTF.

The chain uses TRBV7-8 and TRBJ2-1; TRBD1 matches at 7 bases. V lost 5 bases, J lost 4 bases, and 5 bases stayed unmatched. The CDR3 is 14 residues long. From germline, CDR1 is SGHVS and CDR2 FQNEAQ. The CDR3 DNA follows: TGTGCCAGCAGCCTACAACAGGGGTACAATGAGCAGTTCTTC. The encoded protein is CASSLQQGYNEQFF.

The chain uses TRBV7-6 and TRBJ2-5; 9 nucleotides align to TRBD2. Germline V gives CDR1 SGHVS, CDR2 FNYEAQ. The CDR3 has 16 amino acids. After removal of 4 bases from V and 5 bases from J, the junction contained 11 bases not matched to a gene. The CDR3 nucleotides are TGTGCCAGCAGCTCAAGAGTAGCGGGGGTAGCGGAGACCCAGTACTTC. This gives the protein CASSSRVAGVAETQYF.

The CDR3 nucleotides are TGTGCCAGCAGCGGGGGAAACAGGGGATACCAAGAGACCCAGTACTTC. Its protein is CASSGGNRGYQETQYF. This rearrangement joins TRBV5-6 to TRBJ2-5, with 7 bases lining up with TRBD1. Germline CDR1 reads SGHDT; CDR2 reads YYEEEE. With V trimmed by 4 bases and J by 0 bases, 9 bases remained unmatched. CDR3 length equals 16 residues.

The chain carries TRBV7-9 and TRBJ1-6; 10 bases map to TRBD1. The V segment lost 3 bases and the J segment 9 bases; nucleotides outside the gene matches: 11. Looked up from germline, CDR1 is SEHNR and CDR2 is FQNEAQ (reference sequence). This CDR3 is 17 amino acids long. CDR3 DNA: TGTGCCAGCAGCTTCACCACCGGGACAGGGGCGAGTTCACCCCTCCACTTT. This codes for CASSFTTGTGASSPLHF.

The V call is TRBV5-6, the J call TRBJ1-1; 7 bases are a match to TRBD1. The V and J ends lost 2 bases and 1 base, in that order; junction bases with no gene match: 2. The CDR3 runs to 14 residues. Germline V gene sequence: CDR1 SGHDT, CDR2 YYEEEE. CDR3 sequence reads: CASSFRQGNTEAFF. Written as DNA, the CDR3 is TGTGCCAGCAGCTTCCGACAGGGGAACACTGAAGCTTTCTTT.

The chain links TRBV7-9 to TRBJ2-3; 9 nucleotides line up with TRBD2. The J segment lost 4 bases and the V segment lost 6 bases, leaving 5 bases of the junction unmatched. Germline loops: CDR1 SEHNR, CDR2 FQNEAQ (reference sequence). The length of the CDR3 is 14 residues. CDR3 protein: CASRPAGGSDTQYF. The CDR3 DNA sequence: TGTGCCAGCAGACCAGCGGGAGGCTCAGATACGCAGTATTTT.

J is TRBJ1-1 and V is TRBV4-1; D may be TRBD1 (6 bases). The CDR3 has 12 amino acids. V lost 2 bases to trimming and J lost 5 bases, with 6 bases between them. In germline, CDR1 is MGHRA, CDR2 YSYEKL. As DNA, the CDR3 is TGCGCCAGCAGCCAACAGGGGACTGAAGCTTTCTTT. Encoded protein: CASSQQGTEAFF.

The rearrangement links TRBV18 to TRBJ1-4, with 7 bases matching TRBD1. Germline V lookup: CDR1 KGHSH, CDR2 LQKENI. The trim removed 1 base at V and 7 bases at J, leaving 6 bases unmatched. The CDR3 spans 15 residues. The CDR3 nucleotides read TGTGCCAGCTCACCACAGGGGGCGTTCGGTGAAAAACTGTTTTTT. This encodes CASSPQGAFGEKLFF.

In DNA form, the CDR3 reads TGTGCCAGTAGTATGAGTCTGGGCATGAACACTGAAGCTTTCTTT. Protein product: CASSMSLGMNTEAFF. This rearrangement joins TRBV19 to TRBJ1-1, with D unclear. Germline CDR1 reads LNHDA; CDR2 reads SQIVND (reference sequence). The CDR3 covers 15 residues. Deletions cut 3 bases from V and 0 bases from J, with 11 bases between.

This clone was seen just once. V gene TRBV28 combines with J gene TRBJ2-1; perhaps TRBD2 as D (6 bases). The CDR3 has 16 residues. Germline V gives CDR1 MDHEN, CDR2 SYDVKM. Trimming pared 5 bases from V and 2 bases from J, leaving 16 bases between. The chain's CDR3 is CASSTRGGTPYNEQFF. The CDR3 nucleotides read TGTGCCAGCAGTACCCGCGGAGGGACTCCCTACAATGAGCAGTTCTTC.

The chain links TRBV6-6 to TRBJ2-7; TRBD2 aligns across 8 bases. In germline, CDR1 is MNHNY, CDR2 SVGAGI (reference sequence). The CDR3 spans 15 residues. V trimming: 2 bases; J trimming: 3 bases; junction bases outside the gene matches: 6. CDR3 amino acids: CASSYGTGGDYEQYF. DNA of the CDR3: TGTGCCAGCAGTTACGGGACGGGGGGGGACTACGAGCAGTACTTC.

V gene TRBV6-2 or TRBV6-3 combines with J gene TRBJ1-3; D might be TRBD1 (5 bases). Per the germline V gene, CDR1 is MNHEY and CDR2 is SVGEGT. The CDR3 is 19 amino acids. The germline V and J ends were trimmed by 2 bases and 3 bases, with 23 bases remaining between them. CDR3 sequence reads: CASSYGDSDIREVGNTIYF. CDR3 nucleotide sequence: TGTGCCAGCAGTTACGGGGATTCGGACATCAGAGAAGTTGGAAACACCATATATTTT.